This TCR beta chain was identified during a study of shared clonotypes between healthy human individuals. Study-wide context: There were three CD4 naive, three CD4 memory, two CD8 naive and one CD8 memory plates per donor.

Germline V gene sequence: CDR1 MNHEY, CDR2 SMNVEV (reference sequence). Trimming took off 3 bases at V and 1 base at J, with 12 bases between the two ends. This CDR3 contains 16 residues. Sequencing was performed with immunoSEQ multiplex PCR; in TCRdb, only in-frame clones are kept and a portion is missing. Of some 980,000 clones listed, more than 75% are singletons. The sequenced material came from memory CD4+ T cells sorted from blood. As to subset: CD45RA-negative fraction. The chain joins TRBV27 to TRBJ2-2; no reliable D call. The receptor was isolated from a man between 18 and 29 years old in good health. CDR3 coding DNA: TGTGCCAGCAGTTTTCTGGGGAAGGTGAACACCGGGGAGCTGTTTTTT. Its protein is CASSFLGKVNTGELFF.